This T cell receptor beta chain derives from a study of memory CD4+ T cells and cytomegalovirus serostatus. At the level of the study: Donors were healthy Belgian adults, under 10 CMV seropositive and around 23 seronegative.

Produced via immunoSEQ multiplex PCR; TCRdb's table is partial and in-frame only. The sample has around 63,000 clones; roughly three quarters are singletons. Of note for this clone: Its antigen remains unidentified.

Germline CDR1 and CDR2: SGHRS and YFSETQ. This CDR3 contains 13 residues. V was pared by 4 bases and J by 7 bases, with 11 bases between. Study-level findings and limits: Of under 200 reported CMV TCRbeta sequences, 60 to 85 were found in memory CD4+ repertoires.

The sort gate was single viable CD3+CD4+CD8-CD45RO+ cells for memory CD4+ T cells. After thawing, CD4+ T cells were positively selected. The TCR originated in an adult in good health and CMV-seropositive. Sequenced material: memory CD4+ T cells from blood. This chain joins TRBV5-1 and TRBJ2-2, with D possibly called TRBD1 or TRBD2 (5 bases each). CDR3 coding DNA: TGCGCCAGCAGCCCCGAGGGGTTCGGGGAGCTGTTTTTT. Translating gives CASSPEGFGELFF.